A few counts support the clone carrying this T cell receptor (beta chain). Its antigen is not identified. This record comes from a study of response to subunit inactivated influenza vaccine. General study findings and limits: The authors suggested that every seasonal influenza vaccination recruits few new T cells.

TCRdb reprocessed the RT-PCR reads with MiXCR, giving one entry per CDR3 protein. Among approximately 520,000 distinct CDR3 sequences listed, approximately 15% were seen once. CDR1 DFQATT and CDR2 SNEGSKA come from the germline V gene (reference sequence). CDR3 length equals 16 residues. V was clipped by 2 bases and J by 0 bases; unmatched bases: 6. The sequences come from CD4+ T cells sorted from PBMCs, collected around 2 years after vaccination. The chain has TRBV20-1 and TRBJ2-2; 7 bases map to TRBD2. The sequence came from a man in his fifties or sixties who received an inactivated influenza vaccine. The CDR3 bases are TGCAGTGCTAGATCGGCTAGCGGACCGAACACCGGGGAGCTGTTTTTT. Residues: CSARSASGPNTGELFF.